Listed below are T cell receptor beta chains from one sample, sequenced in a study of blood T cell repertoires in COVID-19. The table came from immunoSEQ multiplex PCR; TCRdb's copy has only in-frame clones and leaves some out. The table lists roughly 360,000 clones, roughly 86% of them singletons. Sequenced material: PBMCs or T cells enriched from blood (not recorded which). The receptors here all came from a man aged 25-45 years who had recovered from COVID-19. Both conserved end residues are trimmed from each CDR3. Size values are once, few and many counts, or a class for expanded clones, and some rows have none.

j_gene: TRBJ2-1; abundance: few; v_gene: TRBV7-9; CDR3aa: ASSDARTGDEQF
j_gene: TRBJ2-7; abundance: .; v_gene: TRBV30; CDR3aa: AWRTAGLSYEQY
j_gene: TRBJ1-5; abundance: .; v_gene: TRBV5-6; CDR3aa: AREIVFSNQPQH
j_gene: TRBJ1-1; abundance: .; v_gene: TRBV4-1; CDR3aa: ASTPSQVLNTEAF
j_gene: TRBJ2-3; abundance: .; v_gene: TRBV9; CDR3aa: ASSVGTALITDTQY
j_gene: TRBJ1-2; abundance: few; v_gene: TRBV27; CDR3aa: ASSLAGGGNYGYT
j_gene: TRBJ1-5; abundance: .; v_gene: TRBV6-5; CDR3aa: ASSSTENQPQH
j_gene: TRBJ1-5; abundance: few; v_gene: TRBV30; CDR3aa: AWSVSSRGSNQPQH
j_gene: TRBJ2-1; abundance: .; v_gene: TRBV9; CDR3aa: ASTLDASGGNEQF
j_gene: TRBJ1-6; abundance: once; v_gene: TRBV19; CDR3aa: ASSLVNSPLH
j_gene: TRBJ2-2; abundance: once; v_gene: TRBV11-2; CDR3aa: ASSLLAGGLSTGELF
j_gene: TRBJ2-1; abundance: .; v_gene: TRBV5-1; CDR3aa: ASSLGGPVDEQF
j_gene: TRBJ2-7; abundance: .; v_gene: TRBV30; CDR3aa: AWSVDRAHEQY
j_gene: TRBJ2-1; abundance: once; v_gene: TRBV5-1; CDR3aa: ASRGDRYNEQF
j_gene: TRBJ2-5; abundance: .; v_gene: TRBV5-4; CDR3aa: ASSLGQGETQY
j_gene: TRBJ2-5; abundance: .; v_gene: TRBV27; CDR3aa: ASSFGAEETQY
j_gene: TRBJ2-7; abundance: .; v_gene: TRBV5-1; CDR3aa: ASSPGVGTGTYEQY
j_gene: TRBJ1-4; abundance: .; v_gene: TRBV19; CDR3aa: ASSTLQGEKLF
j_gene: TRBJ1-2; abundance: .; v_gene: TRBV7-8; CDR3aa: ASGEERGGYT
j_gene: TRBJ1-5; abundance: .; v_gene: TRBV12-5; CDR3aa: ASDKQGIQPQH
j_gene: TRBJ2-7; abundance: few; v_gene: TRBV5-1; CDR3aa: ASSSSGGPYEQY
j_gene: TRBJ2-5; abundance: few; v_gene: TRBV7-8; CDR3aa: ASVTGTVVQETQY
j_gene: TRBJ2-1; abundance: .; v_gene: TRBV4-2; CDR3aa: ASSQDSGANNEQF
j_gene: TRBJ1-5; abundance: .; v_gene: TRBV29-1; CDR3aa: SVAQGANQPQH
j_gene: TRBJ1-6; abundance: .; v_gene: TRBV7-2; CDR3aa: ASSIDSNSPLH
j_gene: TRBJ2-5; abundance: .; v_gene: TRBV4-1; CDR3aa: ASSQDGTGGQETQY
j_gene: TRBJ2-7; abundance: .; v_gene: TRBV18; CDR3aa: ASSPREGSHEQY
j_gene: TRBJ1-6; abundance: .; v_gene: TRBV10-2; CDR3aa: ASSDREVWNSPLH
j_gene: TRBJ1-6; abundance: .; v_gene: TRBV6-1; CDR3aa: ASSEGANSPLH
j_gene: TRBJ1-1; abundance: .; v_gene: TRBV4-3; CDR3aa: ASSQDTAGGSTEAF
j_gene: TRBJ2-3; abundance: few; v_gene: TRBV19; CDR3aa: ASSILGGSTDTQY
j_gene: TRBJ2-3; abundance: .; v_gene: TRBV9; CDR3aa: ASSAGQTSGSTDTQY